These 21 T cell receptor beta chains originate from one sample sequenced in a study of cytomegalovirus exposure and HLA in healthy donors. Researchers ran the PCR with 60 Vbeta and 13 Jbeta primers. The table came from immunoSEQ multiplex PCR; TCRdb's copy has only in-frame clones and leaves some out. The table lists approximately 160,000 clones, 65% to 85% of them singletons. The sequenced sample was PBMCs. All receptors derive from a woman in her fifties or sixties in good health and CMV-seropositive.

In this sample, this clone turned up once. The rearrangement links TRBV7-3 to TRBJ2-2, with a weak D call TRBD2 (6 bases). The germline CDR1 and CDR2 sequences are SGHTA and FQGTGA. CDR3 length: 14 residues. Trimming shortened V by 7 bases and J by 7 bases, and 16 bases separated the two germline ends. The CDR3 coding sequence is TGTGCCAGCACCACCCGAGGAGGGAACGGGGAGCTGTTTTTT. It codes for CASTTRGGNGELFF.

The rearrangement links TRBV7-2 to TRBJ1-1, with D tentatively TRBD1 (6 bases). Trimming removed 4 bases at V and 5 bases at J, with 11 bases between. The CDR3 runs to 13 residues. Germline loops: CDR1 SGHTA, CDR2 FQGNSA. CDR3 residues: CASSSGVWTEAFF. CDR3 bases: TGTGCCAGCAGCTCAGGGGTGTGGACTGAAGCTTTCTTT.

V is TRBV5-6 and J is TRBJ2-5, with 10 bases identical to TRBD2. After removal of 5 bases from V and 13 bases from J, the junction contained 11 bases not matched to a gene. The CDR3 sequence is 13 residues long. Germline loops: CDR1 SGHDT, CDR2 YYEEEE. In nucleotides, the CDR3 is TGTGCCAGCAGTTCCACTAGCGGGGAGGTTACGTACTTC. This codes for CASSSTSGEVTYF.

This chain connects TRBV5-1 to TRBJ1-2; D gene unclear. The ends were cut back, 0 bases at V and 0 bases at J, with 6 bases in the middle. The CDR3 runs to 14 residues. Looked up from germline, CDR1 is SGHRS and CDR2 is YFSETQ. The CDR3 DNA follows: TGCGCCAGCAGCTTGGAAAGCCCTAACTATGGCTACACCTTC. As protein: CASSLESPNYGYTF.

This clone was found a few times. The chain is built from TRBV23-1 and TRBJ1-2, with 10 bases fitting TRBD1. TRBV23-1 is flagged as an ORF with uncertain function. The CDR3 runs 17 residues. The ends lost 1 base at V and 9 bases at J; junction bases unmatched: 14. The chain's CDR3 is CASSQYDRGRGLNSYTF. DNA for the CDR3: TGCGCCAGCAGTCAATATGACAGGGGGCGAGGTTTAAATAGCTACACCTTC.

J is TRBJ2-3 and V is TRBV5-4; D ambiguous. CDR1 and CDR2 (germline): SGHNT, YYREEE (reference sequence). V was cut by 1 base and J by 2 bases, with 8 bases left in between. The CDR3 spans 14 residues. The CDR3 reads CASSLLQNTDTQYF. Written as DNA, the CDR3 is TGTGCCAGCAGCTTGTTGCAGAACACAGATACGCAGTATTTT.

The chain combines TRBV11-2 with TRBJ1-1; 7 bases align to TRBD1. Looked up from germline, CDR1 is SGHAT and CDR2 is FQNNGV. V lost 5 bases to trimming and J lost 9 bases; unmatched junction nucleotides: 6. The CDR3 runs to 12 residues. CDR3 in DNA: TGTGCCAGCAGCCAGGGGGAGAGAAAAGCTTTCTTT. Translation: CASSQGERKAFF.

The chain joins TRBV7-3 to TRBJ2-2; weak D call: TRBD1 (6 bases). CDR3 length: 15 residues. V was trimmed by 2 bases and J by 1 base, leaving 8 bases between them. Germline CDR1 and CDR2: SGHTA and FQGTGA. CDR3: CASSLQGQNTGELFF. The CDR3 DNA sequence: TGTGCCAGCAGCTTACAGGGACAGAACACCGGGGAGCTGTTTTTT.

The chain combines TRBV11-3 with TRBJ2-1; the match to TRBD1 covers 7 bases. The CDR3 contains 14 residues. Germline CDR1 is SGHNT and CDR2 is YENEEA. V dropped 5 bases and J dropped 8; count of bases not matched to a gene: 9. CDR3 bases: TGTGCCAGCAGCCCCAGGGGGTTACCCCATGAGCAGTTCTTC. It is translated as CASSPRGLPHEQFF.

This rearrangement joins TRBV9 to TRBJ1-5; TRBD1 matches 8 bases. The CDR3 spans 16 residues. Losses at the gene ends were 0 bases for V and 7 bases for J; bases not matched to a gene: 9. Germline lookup yields CDR1 SGDLS and CDR2 YYNGEE. The CDR3 protein is CASSVARTGSRQPQHF. CDR3 bases: TGTGCCAGCAGCGTAGCAAGGACAGGGTCTCGGCAGCCCCAGCATTTT.

The V gene is TRBV27, the J gene TRBJ1-1; D is perhaps TRBD1 (5 bases). Deletions cut 8 bases from V and 4 bases from J, with 17 bases between. This CDR3 region has 14 residues. The V gene's germline CDR1 is MNHEY and CDR2 SMNVEV (reference sequence). CDR3 protein: CASSINGGVTEAFF. The DNA of the CDR3 is TGTGCCAGCTCTATTAACGGGGGGGTCACTGAAGCTTTCTTT.

The chain uses TRBV6-1 and TRBJ2-7; D gene unclear. This CDR3 is 14 amino acids long. Germline assignment: CDR1 MNHNS and CDR2 SASEGT. Trimming took off 2 bases at V and 3 bases at J, with 11 bases between the two ends. The DNA for the CDR3 is TGTGCCAGCAGTGAAAGTTGGGCCTTCTACGAGCAGTACTTC. This encodes CASSESWAFYEQYF.

The rearrangement links TRBV7-9 to TRBJ2-1; tentatively, D is TRBD2 (6 bases). Per the germline V gene, CDR1 is SEHNR and CDR2 is FQNEAQ (reference sequence). The CDR3 contains 15 residues. Trimming pared 2 bases from V and 0 bases from J, leaving 8 bases between. The CDR3 DNA reads TGTGCCAGCAGCTTATTAGCGGCCTCCTACAATGAGCAGTTCTTC. Translation gives CASSLLAASYNEQFF.

The chain recombines TRBV10-2 with TRBJ1-5, with 7 positions matching TRBD1. This CDR3 has 13 amino acids. Per the germline V gene, CDR1 is WSHSY and CDR2 is SAAADI. V lost 10 bases and J lost 5; bases outside the gene matches: 8. This CDR3 reads CATSDRAHQPQHF. CDR3 DNA sequence: TGCGCCACCTCCGACAGGGCTCATCAGCCCCAGCATTTT.

The gene calls are TRBV28 and TRBJ1-5, with D unresolved. CDR1 MDHEN and CDR2 SYDVKM come from the germline V gene. V shed 9 bases and J shed 11 bases, with 20 bases lying between them. The CDR3 runs 13 residues. The CDR3 spells CASISGAGWAQHF. For the CDR3, the DNA is TGTGCCAGTATCTCAGGTGCCGGTTGGGCCCAGCATTTT.

In its sample, this clone was seen once. The chain carries TRBV7-2 and TRBJ2-7; 10 bases map to TRBD2. Germline V lookup: CDR1 SGHTA, CDR2 FQGNSA. Germline trimming cut 5 bases from V and 2 bases from J; bases unmatched to any gene: 3. The CDR3 length is 14 residues. The CDR3 DNA sequence: TGTGCCAGCAGCCCGAGCGGGAGGGCCTACGAGCAGTACTTC. It translates to CASSPSGRAYEQYF.

The chain uses TRBV15 and TRBJ2-5; D is possibly TRBD1 (6 bases). V lost 0 bases, J lost 4 bases, and 24 bases lay in between. This CDR3 contains 19 residues. Germline V gives CDR1 LNHNV, CDR2 YYDKDF (reference sequence). The DNA for the CDR3 is TGTGCCACCAGCAGAGATCCCAGGGGTAGGGGGACCTATGGAGAGACCCAGTACTTC. Translated, it gives CATSRDPRGRGTYGETQYF.

CDR3: CASSLGQSNTEAFF. In DNA form, the CDR3 reads TGTGCCAGCAGCTTGGGACAGTCAAACACTGAAGCTTTCTTT. The rearrangement joins TRBV5-4 to TRBJ1-1, with a weak D call TRBD1 (5 bases). This CDR3 has 14 residues. Per germline, CDR1 SGHNT and CDR2 YYREEE (reference sequence). V lost 0 bases and J lost 2, with 8 bases in between.

This chain links TRBV9 with TRBJ2-7, with 12 bases fitting TRBD1. Germline CDR1 SGDLS, CDR2 YYNGEE. This CDR3 has 15 residues. V dropped 0 bases and J dropped 4; count of bases not matched to a gene: 2. The CDR3 nucleotides are TGTGCCAGCAGCGTAGGGGACAGGGGGCTGTACGAGCAGTACTTC. Residues: CASSVGDRGLYEQYF.

The V call is TRBV6-1, the J call TRBJ2-7; 8 bases match TRBD1. CDR1 is MNHNS and CDR2 is SASEGT in the germline V gene. This CDR3 has 17 residues. V shed 3 bases, J shed 3 bases, and the junction held 13 bases outside the gene matches. CDR3 bases: TGTGCCAGCAGTGATCCGGACAGGGTCGTCGCCCACTACGAGCAGTACTTC. Its protein is CASSDPDRVVAHYEQYF.

The rearrangement links TRBV5-1 to TRBJ1-1; D is possibly TRBD1 (5 bases). There are 13 residues in the CDR3. Germline V gene data show CDR1 as SGHRS and CDR2 as YFSETQ. The V end lost 6 bases, the J end lost 4 bases, and 13 bases lay between the germline ends. The CDR3 DNA reads TGCGCCAGCATGGAAGGGGCGCTCACTGAAGCTTTCTTT. It codes for CASMEGALTEAFF.